The 26 T cell receptor beta chains given below trace back to one sample, sequenced in a study of cytomegalovirus exposure and HLA in healthy donors. Some clones are missing from TCRdb's copy, which holds only in-frame ones; the method was immunoSEQ multiplex PCR. This sample has about 160,000 clones, with around 92% found just once. Material for sequencing was PBMCs. Receptors were obtained from a man in his late teens or twenties in good health and CMV-seropositive.

V and J are TRBV19 and TRBJ1-2; D gene unclear. This CDR3 region has 13 residues. The V gene lost 4 bases and the J gene lost 7 bases, with 13 bases spanning the gap. Germline V gene data show CDR1 as LNHDA and CDR2 as SQIVND (reference sequence). CDR3 DNA: TGTGCCAGTAGTAACCAACAAACCCCTGGCTACACCTTC. Its translation is CASSNQQTPGYTF.

The rearrangement uses TRBV6-1 and TRBJ2-7; maybe TRBD2 (6 bases). Trimming left V 3 bases short and J 1 base short, with 13 bases between. Germline CDR1 is MNHNS and CDR2 is SASEGT. The CDR3 covers 15 residues. The CDR3 DNA follows: TGTGCCAGCAGTGACTCCAGCGGGCCGTCCTACGAGCAGTACTTC. Its translation: CASSDSSGPSYEQYF.

The chain joins TRBV27 to TRBJ1-5; D remains ambiguous. Germline CDR1 and CDR2: MNHEY and SMNVEV (reference sequence). V lost 3 bases, J lost 2 bases, and 8 bases lay in between. The CDR3 sequence is 14 residues long. This CDR3 reads CASSFSGGNQPQHF. The CDR3 nucleotides are TGTGCCAGCAGTTTTTCCGGGGGCAATCAGCCCCAGCATTTT.

The rearrangement links TRBV18 to TRBJ1-4, with D perhaps matching TRBD1 (5 bases). V was clipped by 4 bases and J by 0 bases, with 9 bases between them. There are 15 residues in the CDR3. Germline CDR1 is KGHSH and CDR2 is LQKENI. CDR3 protein: CASSRSTATNEKLFF. The CDR3 DNA reads TGTGCCAGCTCACGTTCGACAGCAACTAATGAAAAACTGTTTTTT.

The chain employs TRBV11-3 and TRBJ2-3; possible D gene TRBD2, 6 bases. CDR1 and CDR2 from the germline V gene are SGHNT and YENEEA. V lost 5 bases to trimming and J lost 3 bases, with 18 bases between them. This CDR3 comprises 16 residues. The CDR3 bases are TGTGCCAGCAGCGCCGGGGGATGGGAGACAACAGATACGCAGTATTTT. Translated, it gives CASSAGGWETTDTQYF.

The CDR3 DNA reads TGTGCCAGCAGCTTTAGTTCAGGAGCGGGCGAGACCCAGTACTTC. Its translation is CASSFSSGAGETQYF. V usage is TRBV11-3 and J usage is TRBJ2-5; TRBD2 might be the D (6 bases). Germline V CDR1 and CDR2: SGHNT, YENEEA. The CDR3 loop spans 15 amino acids. V shed 3 bases and J shed 5 bases, with 16 bases lying between them.

The V gene is TRBV9, the J gene TRBJ2-7; 8 nucleotides match TRBD2. This CDR3 spans 16 amino acids. J lost 1 base, V lost 0 bases, and 6 bases had no gene match. Germline loops: CDR1 SGDLS, CDR2 YYNGEE. This CDR3 reads CASSVAAGGGSYEQYF. CDR3 nucleotide sequence: TGTGCCAGCAGCGTAGCGGCGGGAGGAGGTTCCTACGAGCAGTACTTC.

V is TRBV25-1 and J is TRBJ2-3; D not resolved. The V end was cut by 4 bases, the J end by 2 bases, with 13 bases between. This CDR3 contains 15 residues. Germline loops: CDR1 MGHDK, CDR2 SYGVNS. The CDR3 sequence is CASSAKSGYTDTQYF. The CDR3 coding sequence is TGTGCCAGCAGTGCCAAGTCCGGGTACACAGATACGCAGTATTTT.

This clone was counted between two and nine times. This rearrangement joins TRBV14 to TRBJ1-1; 8 bases fit TRBD1. CDR1 and CDR2 (germline): SGHDN, FVKESK. The trim removed 1 base at V and 3 bases at J, leaving 4 bases unmatched. The CDR3 contains 15 residues. CDR3 sequence reads: CASSQGQGAYTEAFF. The CDR3 DNA reads as TGTGCCAGCAGCCAAGGGCAGGGGGCATACACTGAAGCTTTCTTT.

This clone occurred once. The CDR3 DNA follows: TGTGCCAGCAGTAAACAACTAGCGGGAGGAGAGACCCAGTACTTC. It yields the protein CASSKQLAGGETQYF. V and J are TRBV25-1 and TRBJ2-5; 12 nucleotides align to TRBD2. In germline, CDR1 is MGHDK, CDR2 SYGVNS. Germline trimming cut 5 bases from V and 4 bases from J; bases unmatched to any gene: 5. The CDR3 has 15 amino acids.

The table lists this clone with a count of one. The chain uses TRBV2 and TRBJ2-1; 9 bases match TRBD2. The CDR3 is 15 residues long. After removal of 0 bases from V and 10 bases from J, the junction contained 7 bases not matched to a gene. The germline gives CDR1 SNHLY, CDR2 FYNNEI. The CDR3 nucleotides are TGTGCCAGCAGTGAAGCGCTGGCTAGCGGGAAGGAGCAGTTCTTC. Translated, it gives CASSEALASGKEQFF.

This clone appeared a few times. The chain combines TRBV4-1 with TRBJ1-5, with D maybe TRBD1 (5 bases). V gave up 1 base and J gave up 6 bases, with 13 bases separating them. The CDR3 loop spans 15 amino acids. The germline V gene has CDR1 MGHRA and CDR2 YSYEKL. In DNA, the CDR3 is TGCGCCAGCAGCCAAGTGAGACAGATCGGTCAGCCCCAGCATTTT. Amino acids: CASSQVRQIGQPQHF.

V gene TRBV5-1 combines with J gene TRBJ2-1; D not resolved. Germline V gene lookup returns CDR1 SGHRS and CDR2 YFSETQ. The CDR3 length is 15 residues. V lost 0 bases to trimming and J lost 0 bases, with 7 bases between them. The CDR3 region has the DNA TGCGCCAGCAGCTTGGCCACGAGCTCCTACAATGAGCAGTTCTTC. Translated: CASSLATSSYNEQFF.

V and J are TRBV7-9 and TRBJ2-1; TRBD2 aligns across 13 bases. From germline, CDR1 is SEHNR and CDR2 FQNEAQ (reference sequence). Germline trimming cut 4 bases from V and 6 bases from J; bases unmatched to any gene: 9. This CDR3 region has 17 residues. CDR3 nucleotides: TGTGCCAGCAGCTCCCGGACGGGACTAGCGGGATTCAATGAGCAGTTCTTC. Encoded protein: CASSSRTGLAGFNEQFF.

The rearrangement joins TRBV2 to TRBJ2-5; perhaps TRBD1 as D (6 bases). The CDR3 length is 12 residues. The germline CDR1 and CDR2 sequences are SNHLY and FYNNEI. The V end was cut by 5 bases, the J end by 4 bases, with 8 bases between. The DNA of the CDR3 is TGTGCCAGCAGTACACAGGGAGAGACCCAGTACTTC. Encoded protein: CASSTQGETQYF. The full variable domain, rest sourced from reference TRBV2 and TRBJ2-5, is EPEVTQTPSHQVTQMGQEVILRCVPISNHLYFYWYRQILGQKVEFLVSFYNNEISEKSEIFDDQFSVERPDGSNFTLKIRSTKLEDSAMYFCASSTQGETQYFGPGTRLLVL.

The chain employs TRBV5-4 and TRBJ2-5, with 9 bases identical to TRBD1. V lost 4 bases, J lost 1 base, and 2 bases stayed unmatched. Germline CDR1 reads SGHNT; CDR2 reads YYREEE (reference sequence). The CDR3 totals 14 residues. CDR3 loop: CASSRQGVQETQYF. The DNA for the CDR3 is TGTGCCAGCAGCCGACAGGGGGTCCAAGAGACCCAGTACTTC.

The rearrangement joins TRBV19 to TRBJ1-2, with D maybe TRBD1 (6 bases). Trimming pared 5 bases from V and 2 bases from J, leaving 12 bases between. The CDR3 runs 14 residues. Germline lookup yields CDR1 LNHDA and CDR2 SQIVND (reference sequence). The CDR3 loop reads CASSFGQGNYGYTF. For the CDR3, the DNA is TGTGCCAGTAGTTTCGGGCAGGGGAACTATGGCTACACCTTC.

This chain links TRBV5-5 with TRBJ2-7; TRBD1 might be the D (5 bases). Trimming stripped 2 bases from V and 2 bases from J, with 11 bases between. Germline values: CDR1 SGHKS, CDR2 YYEKEE (reference sequence). The CDR3 sequence is 14 residues long. CDR3 DNA: TGTGCCAGCAGCTTCCCGACAGAAACCTACGAGCAGTACTTC. This encodes CASSFPTETYEQYF.

In its sample, this clone was seen a few times. The rearrangement joins TRBV27 to TRBJ2-7; D is undetermined. Trimming took off 2 bases at V and 4 bases at J, with 9 bases between the two ends. From germline, CDR1 is MNHEY and CDR2 SMNVEV (reference sequence). This CDR3 contains 13 residues. CDR3 sequence: CASSLGPGYEQYF. CDR3 coding DNA: TGTGCCAGCAGTTTAGGGCCCGGATACGAGCAGTACTTC.

This chain joins TRBV6-1 and TRBJ2-3, with 7 bases identical to TRBD1. CDR3 length: 15 residues. V lost 7 bases and J lost 1; bases outside the gene matches: 8. Germline CDR1 reads MNHNS; CDR2 reads SASEGT. The DNA of the CDR3 is TGTGCCAGCACCACGACAGGGTCCCGCACAGATACGCAGTATTTT. It yields the protein CASTTTGSRTDTQYF.

The rearrangement links TRBV25-1 to TRBJ2-5; 7 nucleotides agree with TRBD2. V gave up 2 bases and J gave up 5 bases; unmatched junction bases: 5. The CDR3 spans 14 residues. The V gene's germline CDR1 is MGHDK and CDR2 SYGVNS. CDR3 in DNA: TGTGCCAGCAGTGAAGCGGGAGTCAGGGAGACCCAGTACTTC. Its protein is CASSEAGVRETQYF.

The chain recombines TRBV7-9 with TRBJ2-5; 8 bases are a match to TRBD2. Germline assignment: CDR1 SEHNR and CDR2 FQNEAQ (reference sequence). Unmatched junction bases numbered 10, after V lost 8 bases and J lost 2 bases. The length of the CDR3 is 15 residues. CDR3: CASQSTGGGQETQYF. The CDR3 coding sequence is TGTGCCAGCCAGTCGACGGGAGGGGGACAAGAGACCCAGTACTTC.

V and J are TRBV7-9 and TRBJ2-3; TRBD2 is a possible D gene (5 bases). V lost 3 bases to trimming and J lost 2 bases, with 12 bases between them. Looked up from germline, CDR1 is SEHNR and CDR2 is FQNEAQ (reference sequence). The CDR3 contains 15 residues. The CDR3 loop reads CASSFLSGFTDTQYF. The DNA for the CDR3 is TGTGCCAGCAGCTTTCTCTCGGGATTCACAGATACGCAGTATTTT. The variable domain in full, completed from reference TRBV7-9 and TRBJ2-3, reads DTGVSQNPRHKITKRGQNVTFRCDPISEHNRLYWYRQTLGQGPEFLTYFQNEAQLEKSRLLSDRFSAERPKGSFSTLEIQRTEQGDSAMYLCASSFLSGFTDTQYFGPGTRLTVL.

The chain couples TRBV6-1 to TRBJ2-1; D may be TRBD1 (5 bases). The V gene's germline CDR1 is MNHNS and CDR2 SASEGT. V gave up 3 bases and J gave up 4 bases, with 16 bases separating them. The CDR3 is 16 residues long. In DNA, the CDR3 is TGTGCCAGCAGTGACCATGGACATGACGATTACAATGAGCAGTTCTTC. Its protein is CASSDHGHDDYNEQFF.

This chain uses TRBV2 with TRBJ2-4, with 13 bases identical to TRBD2. Germline V gives CDR1 SNHLY, CDR2 FYNNEI. The J segment lost 1 base and the V segment lost 4 bases, leaving 4 bases of the junction unmatched. The CDR3 contains 17 residues. CDR3 nucleotide sequence: TGTGCCAGCAGTGTCACTAGCGGGAGGGTGGCCAAAAACATTCAGTACTTC. Amino acid sequence: CASSVTSGRVAKNIQYF.

The genes are TRBV27 and TRBJ2-3; D perhaps matches TRBD1 (5 bases). V lost 7 bases, J lost 2 bases, and 16 bases lay in between. The CDR3 is 15 residues long. Germline values: CDR1 MNHEY, CDR2 SMNVEV (reference sequence). CDR3 sequence reads: CASNPTVGDTDTQYF. Written as DNA, the CDR3 is TGTGCCAGCAATCCGACAGTAGGAGACACAGATACGCAGTATTTT.